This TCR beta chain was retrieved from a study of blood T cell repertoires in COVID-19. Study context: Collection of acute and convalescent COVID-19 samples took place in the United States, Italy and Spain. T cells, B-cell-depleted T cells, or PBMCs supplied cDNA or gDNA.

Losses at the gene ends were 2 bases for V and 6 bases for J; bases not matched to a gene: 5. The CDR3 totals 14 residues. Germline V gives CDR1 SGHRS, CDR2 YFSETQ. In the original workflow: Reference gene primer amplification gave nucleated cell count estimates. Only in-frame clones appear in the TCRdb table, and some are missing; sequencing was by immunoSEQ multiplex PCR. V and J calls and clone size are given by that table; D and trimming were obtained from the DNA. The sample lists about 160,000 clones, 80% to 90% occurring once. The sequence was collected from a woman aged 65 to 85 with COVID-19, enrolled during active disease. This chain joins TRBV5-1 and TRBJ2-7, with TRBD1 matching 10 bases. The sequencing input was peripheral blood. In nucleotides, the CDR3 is TGCGCCAGCAGCTTAGGACAGGGGGAGGTCGAGCAGTACTTC. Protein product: CASSLGQGEVEQYF.